What follows describes a single T cell receptor beta chain. The antigen remains undetermined. This sample is drawn from a study of CD8 T cells in ankylosing spondylitis. Notes on the study in general: It was reported that disease-linked clones were significantly enriched in matched ankylosing spondylitis synovial fluid.

Losses at the gene ends were 4 bases for V and 5 bases for J; bases not matched to a gene: 11. Per the germline V gene, CDR1 is SGHNT and CDR2 is YYREEE (reference sequence). This CDR3 comprises 15 residues. MiXCR was run by TCRdb on the 5' RACE reads, yielding one entry per CDR3 protein. Altogether roughly 260,000 distinct CDR3 sequences are present, roughly 20% being singletons, with the ten largest covering less than 9.5%. The source is a male donor with ankylosing spondylitis or in good health (not recorded which). Sequenced: blood, either unsorted or a sorted T cell fraction (not recorded which). The chain combines TRBV5-4 with TRBJ1-1; 7 positions agree with TRBD1. The CDR3 protein is CASSPATGWGTEAFF. DNA of the CDR3: TGTGCCAGCAGCCCTGCGACAGGGTGGGGAACTGAAGCTTTCTTT. Variable domain in full (rest from reference TRBV5-4 and TRBJ1-1): ETGVTQSPTHLIKTRGQQVTLRCSSQSGHNTVSWYQQALGQGPQFIFQYYREEENGRGNFPPRFSGLQFPNYSSELNVNALELDDSALYLCASSPATGWGTEAFFGQGTRLTVV.